Listed below are T cell receptor beta chains from one sample, sequenced in a study of post-analysis software for immune sequencing data. Each CDR3 protein gets one entry after TCRdb re-called the PCR reads with MiXCR. This table has about 540,000 distinct CDR3 sequences, around 36% appearing once. The specimen was blood. The source is a girl aged 2-17 years with multiple sclerosis. CDR3s include the opening cysteine and the closing phenylalanine or tryptophan. D genes are given only for firm matches. The listing skips clone size in some rows; elsewhere it reads once, few, many or a size class.

>few|TRBV20-1|TRBJ2-1|.
CSARDISQPSSYNEQFF
>many|TRBV7-6|TRBJ2-3|.
CASSLESSGTDTQYF
>.|TRBV2|TRBJ2-5|.
CASSNWGAGETQYF
>.|TRBV4-1|TRBJ1-6|.
CASSQDVAQGNSPLHF
>few|TRBV12-3/TRBV12-4|TRBJ1-1|.
CASSFPGRANTEAFF
>.|TRBV7-9|TRBJ2-7|TRBD1
CASSLVPGQGANEQYF
>.|TRBV9|TRBJ2-3|.
CASSVGPAPDTQYF
>.|TRBV13|TRBJ2-7|TRBD1
CASSLKGQVKAAYEQYF
>few|TRBV11-2|TRBJ2-1|TRBD2
CASKGLVSNEQFF
>.|TRBV6-5|TRBJ1-5|.
CASRRGGNQPQHF
>.|TRBV5-1|TRBJ2-5|TRBD1
CASSSDRGEETQYF
>few|TRBV28|TRBJ1-5|.
CASSLAISGPNQPQHF
>few|TRBV15|TRBJ2-2|TRBD1
CATSPRTGNTGELFF
>.|TRBV12-3/TRBV12-4|TRBJ1-5|.
CASSLPGSGNQPQHF
>few|TRBV6-5|TRBJ1-1|.
CASSYRQEHTEAFF
>few|TRBV15|TRBJ2-5|.
CATSGTVWGVETQYF
>once|TRBV20-1|TRBJ1-4|.
CSAPTNEKLFF
>few|TRBV10-3|TRBJ2-1|TRBD2
CAISGLADSNEQFF
>.|TRBV7-8|TRBJ1-2|.
CASSLGSGGSGYGYTF
>few|TRBV20-1|TRBJ2-5|.
CSARDVSGPGTQYF
>.|TRBV6-6|TRBJ2-3|.
CASSYKSSRADTQYF
>.|TRBV7-8|TRBJ2-4|.
CASSSRGIRYF
>.|TRBV10-3|TRBJ2-1|.
CAISESGTLTGEQFF
>.|TRBV7-8|TRBJ1-5|.
CASSLAGAPYSNQPQHF
>.|TRBV3-1|TRBJ2-4|.
CASSRRTVKNIQYF
>few|TRBV5-1|TRBJ2-5|TRBD1
CASPVGAGGVETQYF
>.|TRBV20-1|TRBJ1-2|.
CSARVRGVSGYTF
>few|TRBV5-5|TRBJ2-3|.
CASRQTWTATLTDTQYF
>few|TRBV20-1|TRBJ2-7|TRBD2
CSASRDRTSGSYEQYF
>.|TRBV5-1|TRBJ2-3|TRBD2
CASSLLAGIADTQYF
>.|TRBV4-1|TRBJ2-2|.
CASSQIGGNTGELFF
>.|TRBV11-2|TRBJ2-2|TRBD1
CASSLDRDRELFF
>few|TRBV5-4|TRBJ2-1|.
CASSKYPSNEQFF
>.|TRBV27|TRBJ1-5|.
CASSLSTGANQPQHF
>many|TRBV29-1|TRBJ2-3|.
CSVAGLNTDTQYF
>few|TRBV28|TRBJ2-3|TRBD2
CASSRTSGGRRTDTQYF
>few|TRBV19|TRBJ1-2|.
CASSIEAAPYGYTF
>.|TRBV5-1|TRBJ1-2|.
CASSFETPNYGYTF
>few|TRBV14|TRBJ2-1|TRBD2
CASSHPTSGGTYEQFF
>few|TRBV7-6|TRBJ2-1|TRBD2
CASSLAAGREVEQFF
>.|TRBV7-2|.|.
CASSAGRSKETQYF
>few|TRBV11-2|TRBJ2-1|.
CASSPIQGRRTYNEQFF
>.|TRBV20-1|TRBJ2-5|TRBD1
CSAIGTGRAETQYF
>few|TRBV20-1|TRBJ2-1|TRBD2
CSADPLAGGRYNEQFF
>.|TRBV12-3/TRBV12-4|TRBJ2-1|.
CASTHQLNEQFF
>.|TRBV12-3/TRBV12-4|TRBJ1-1|TRBD1
CASSPPEGAHTEAFF
>.|TRBV5-6|TRBJ2-3|.
CASHALVPTDTQYF
>.|TRBV7-3|TRBJ2-5|TRBD2
CASSARGLAGGKETQYF
>.|TRBV20-1|TRBJ1-1|.
CRAEKYGGWDTEAFF
>.|TRBV4-1|TRBJ2-3|.
CASSQDPRNTQYF
>.|TRBV29-1|TRBJ1-5|.
CSVLNGGNQPQHF
>few|TRBV28|TRBJ2-7|TRBD1
CASSSINSGGEQYF
>.|TRBV6-2/TRBV6-3|TRBJ1-2|.
CASSSIRDTTIPANYGCTF
>few|TRBV6-5|TRBJ1-1|TRBD1
CASSPGQGAGDTEAFF
>.|TRBV12-3/TRBV12-4|TRBJ1-2|.
CASSIQGGGYTF
>.|TRBV6-2/TRBV6-3|TRBJ1-5|.
CASRPLGGGNQPQHF
>.|TRBV20-1|TRBJ1-2|.
CSASRQSHGYTF
>once|TRBV27|TRBJ1-1|TRBD1
CASSLSGGQTEAFF
>.|TRBV6-6|TRBJ1-6|TRBD1
CASSLTGFDSPLHF
>few|TRBV3-1|TRBJ1-4|.
CASSQGRRTNEKLFF